A selection of T cell receptor beta chains follows, all from one sample in a study of blood T cell repertoires in COVID-19. Sequencing was performed with immunoSEQ multiplex PCR; in TCRdb, only in-frame clones are kept and a portion is missing. The profile shows under 350,000 clones, over 75% of them singletons. Sequenced: peripheral blood. Receptors were obtained from a woman between 65 and 79 years old with acute or convalescent COVID-19. Each CDR3 is given without its conserved first and last residue.

TRBJ2-7	TRBV5-1	12	ASSLPLGNYEQY
TRBJ2-1	TRBV13	12	ASRRDRGWNEQF
TRBJ1-2	TRBV5-1	15	ASSQDTGKLTNYGYT
TRBJ2-3	TRBV3-1/TRBV3-2	15	ASSQGGPSGGTDTQY
TRBJ1-5	TRBV2	12	ASSDWGRGQPQH
TRBJ1-2	TRBV7-9	14	ASSSPHNRVERGYT
TRBJ1-1	TRBV5-1	13	ASSLVGGRMTEAF
TRBJ1-2	TRBV15	14	ATSRGTGGPNYGYT
TRBJ2-3	TRBV5-6	12	ASSSRAKADTQY
TRBJ2-7	TRBV27	12	ASSSWDRAYEQY
TRBJ1-2	TRBV4-1	13	ASSPQDRSNYGYT
TRBJ1-2	TRBV3-1/TRBV3-2	11	ASSQVRGSGYT
TRBJ2-1	TRBV6-5	11	ASSSSGYNEQF
TRBJ2-1	TRBV18	13	ASSPGTGKVPEQF
TRBJ2-5	TRBV6-5	13	ATERRAGGRETQY
TRBJ2-2	TRBV29-1	13	SVPQGGRDTGELF
TRBJ1-1	TRBV10-1	14	ASSEATNRVNTEAF
TRBJ2-4	TRBV6-5	11	ASTSPGVDIQY
TRBJ1-2	TRBV4-2	12	ASSQDRTGDGYT
TRBJ1-2	TRBV6-5	11	ASRVTGGGGYT
TRBJ2-2	TRBV5-1	13	ASSPDRGGTGELF
TRBJ2-3	TRBV10-2	10	ASSSVGGAQY
TRBJ1-2	TRBV6-5	12	ASLGGVNYYGYT
TRBJ2-3	TRBV3-1/TRBV3-2	13	ASNGRLAGTDTQY
TRBJ2-5	TRBV2	13	ASSEAYTQGETQY
TRBJ2-5	TRBV5-1	13	ASSLGSGNQETQY
TRBJ2-7	TRBV28	13	ASSPSSGGAYEQY
TRBJ2-7	TRBV3-1/TRBV3-2	12	ASSPVLGGRVLY
TRBJ2-7	TRBV5-1	11	ASSRDGSLEQY
TRBJ2-3	TRBV2	11	ASNSGGGDTQY
TRBJ2-1	TRBV3-1/TRBV3-2	13	ASSPSGGSYNEQF